This T cell receptor (beta chain) emerged from a study of CD8+CD57+ T cells in acquired aplastic anemia (dated by TCRdb to the late 2010s). Notes on the research overall: On average, sorted CD4+ and CD8+ cells yielded 3.2 ug of extracted DNA, with a range of roughly 0.17 to 27.4 ug. CD8+CD57+ expansion was defined as a frequency above the mean frequency observed in healthy subjects.

This clonotype was seen a handful of times. Its antigen remains unidentified. No much larger clone is present one base from it, and per-base qualities are unavailable. Genomic DNA was used as template for profiling of TCR beta VDJ combinations and CDR3 sequences. TCR repertoire sequencing was run on an Illumina HiSeq 2000. The authors' analysis ran thus. Repertoire assessment relied on Simpson's diversity index, CDR3 size and DJ length profiles, and TRBV/TRBJ rearrangement plots. The most abundant DNA sequence in the deep sequencing data was defined as the immunodominant clone. CDR3 amino acid sequences were checked for sharing between subjects and were compared against published repertoires and the VDJdb database. The public sequencing data were trimmed at Q25 with fastp and processed into clonotypes with MiXCR by TCRdb, which kept only in-frame beta chains. Rows merge per CDR3 protein into single entries with the most common DNA and genes. The V and J calls here are based on TCRdb, not the publication. The sample includes 180,000 or so distinct CDR3 sequences, with around 48% observed a single time. The top ten constitute 1.8% of the sample.

Overall study results and their limits: Around 30 CD8+ CDR3 sequences were shared between patients and controls but appeared highly expressed in patients and within their immunodominant clones. CD8+ Simpson's diversity did not differ significantly between patients and healthy controls (P=0.060).

The CDR3 sequence holds 13 residues, the cysteine and phenylalanine included. The only DNA kept is the CDR3, 39 bases in frame from the first base. CDR1 is given as DFQATT and CDR2 as SNEGSKA, both from the germline V gene (reference sequence). Cut back by 6 bases and 8 bases, the V and J ends lie 19 bases apart. The patients picked for sequencing were ones in whom flow cytometry had shown an expansion of CD8+CD57+ cells. Every patient had a diagnosis of severe acquired aplastic anemia based on International Study of Aplastic Anemia and Agranulocytosis and Camitta criteria. At the time blood was sampled, none of the patients had received any therapy. The study deep-sequenced TCR repertoires of sorted CD4+ and CD8+ blood T cells from severe aplastic anemia patients and healthy subjects. Patients were enrolled under clinicaltrials.gov protocols 00001620, 01623167, 00001397, 00071045, 00081523 and 00961064 in the USA. Ficoll-Paque density gradient centrifugation was used to isolate peripheral blood mononuclear cells. Before DNA extraction, CD4+ and CD8+ T cells were sorted with FACS or magnetic beads.

This sequence originates from a human donor with aplastic anemia. The sequencing sample was made of sorted CD4+, CD8+, or CD8+CD57+ T cells (not recorded which) from PBMCs. The chain was built from TRBV20-1 and TRBJ1-1; D gene: possibly TRBD1, on 5 matching bases. The CDR3 protein is CSAATGVEIEAFF. In nucleotides, the sequence is TGCAGTGCAGCCACAGGTGTCGAGATCGAAGCTTTCTTT.